A selection of T cell receptor beta chains follows, all from one sample in a study of blood T cells in healthy people across ages. TCRdb analysed the 5' RACE reads with MiXCR anew, one entry per CDR3 protein. Altogether about 1.7 million distinct CDR3 sequences are present, 28% being singletons, with the ten largest covering roughly 8%. The source material was blood. The receptors derive from a woman between 25 and 40 years old in good health. Both conserved end residues are part of each CDR3. The D gene is left open where the match is weak. Some rows mark clone size as missing; the rest say once, few, many or name a class of expanded clone.

d_call | clone_size | j_call | v_call | cdr3_aa | cdr3_nt
- | - | TRBJ1-1 | TRBV29-1 | CSAHALSTEAFF | TGCAGCGCCCACGCCTTGAGCACTGAAGCTTTCTTT
TRBD2 | - | TRBJ2-3 | TRBV5-8 | CASSIAPTSADTQYF | TGTGCCAGCAGCATCGCTCCGACTAGCGCAGATACGCAGTATTTT
- | - | TRBJ2-5 | TRBV5-1 | CASGPVGGRYETQYF | TGCGCCAGCGGCCCCGTCGGGGGGCGTTATGAGACCCAGTACTTC
TRBD2 | - | TRBJ2-5 | TRBV7-3 | CASSLNSGGVNEQYF | TGTGCCAGCAGCTTAAATAGCGGGGGCGTCAATGAGCAGTACTTC
- | - | TRBJ1-2 | TRBV28 | CASADSLYGYTF | TGTGCCAGCGCGGACAGCCTTTATGGCTACACCTTC
- | - | TRBJ2-3 | TRBV29-1 | CSVVRGADTQYF | TGCAGCGTTGTCAGGGGGGCAGATACGCAGTATTTT
- | many | TRBJ1-5 | TRBV20-1 | CSARGAGVSNQPQHF | TGCAGTGCTAGAGGGGCCGGTGTGAGCAATCAGCCCCAGCATTTT
- | - | TRBJ1-5 | TRBV28 | CASSTPNQPQHF | TGTGCCAGCAGTACCCCAAATCAGCCCCAGCATTTT
TRBD2 | - | TRBJ2-1 | TRBV12-3/TRBV12-4 | CASSSGGIYNEQFF | TGTGCCAGCAGTTCCGGGGGGATCTACAATGAGCAGTTCTTC
- | - | TRBJ1-6 | TRBV9 | CASSLYQNSPLHF | TGTGCCAGCAGCCTCTATCAGAATTCACCCCTCCACTTT
- | - | TRBJ2-3 | TRBV29-1 | CSSDPPQLGTDTQYF | TGCAGCTCTGACCCACCTCAGCTTGGCACAGATACGCAGTATTTT
TRBD1 | few | TRBJ1-1 | TRBV5-1 | CASRQTGGDEAFF | TGCGCCAGCAGACAGACAGGGGGGGATGAAGCTTTCTTT
- | - | TRBJ2-1 | TRBV7-2 | CASSLWGAERNEQFF | TGTGCCAGCAGCTTATGGGGGGCTGAGAGGAATGAGCAGTTCTTC
TRBD2 | - | TRBJ2-7 | TRBV27 | CASSRGGLAGTEQYF | TGTGCCAGCAGTCGTGGGGGACTAGCGGGTACCGAGCAGTACTTC
TRBD2 | - | TRBJ2-1 | TRBV7-2 | CASSRDGLAGGKYNEQFF | TGTGCCAGCAGCCGAGATGGGCTAGCGGGGGGGAAGTACAATGAGCAGTTCTTC
TRBD1 | many | TRBJ1-2 | TRBV10-3 | CAGSDRTYGYTF | TGTGCCGGGTCGGACAGGACCTATGGCTACACCTTC
- | - | TRBJ1-4 | TRBV12-3/TRBV12-4 | CASARGYEKLFF | TGTGCCAGCGCTCGTGGGTATGAAAAACTGTTTTTT
TRBD2 | few | TRBJ2-7 | TRBV7-8 | CASSRTHSGRVNEQYF | TGTGCCAGCAGTCGAACACATAGCGGGAGGGTTAACGAGCAGTACTTC
TRBD1 | few | TRBJ2-7 | TRBV6-5 | CASSCRGTGVTRATEQYF | TGTGCCAGCAGTTGCAGGGGGACAGGGGTCACAAGGGCTACGGAGCAGTACTTC
TRBD2 | - | TRBJ2-1 | TRBV20-1 | CSGNDGGLGYNEQFF | TGCAGTGGGAACGATGGGGGACTAGGATACAACGAGCAGTTCTTC
- | many | TRBJ2-4 | TRBV5-1 | CASSTGPGEDIQYF | TGCGCCAGCAGCACGGGACCGGGAGAGGACATTCAGTACTTC
TRBD2 | - | TRBJ2-3 | TRBV12-5 | CASGSILAGGSDTQYF | TGTGCTAGTGGTTCCATACTAGCGGGGGGTTCAGATACGCAGTATTTT
- | many | TRBJ2-5 | TRBV5-1 | CASSPRSSRETQYF | TGCGCCAGCAGCCCCCGATCCAGCCGAGAGACCCAGTACTTC
- | - | TRBJ2-1 | TRBV7-7 | CASSLEISSYNGQFF | TGTGCCAGCAGCTTGGAGATCAGCTCCTACAATGGGCAGTTCTTC